The clone carrying this T cell receptor (beta chain) was picked up many times. As yet, its antigen is unknown. A single base separates this from a much larger clone, so it may be a read error. Study findings and constraints: Whole repertoires were not studied in the larger cohort, only one V-J beta rearrangement. Greatest tumor Treg TCR overlap was with tumor naive CD4+ cells.

Germline CDR1 and CDR2: LNHDA and SQIVND (reference sequence). The CDR3 length is 15 residues. After removal of 4 bases from V and 3 bases from J, the junction contained 4 bases not matched to a gene. Semi-nested PCR with Nested Universal Primer A followed constant-region reverse priming of full-length variable regions. TCRdb analysed the 5' RACE reads with MiXCR anew, one entry per CDR3 protein. The sample holds several thousand distinct CDR3 sequences, 36% seen once. Material for sequencing was tumor-infiltrating memory CD4+ T cells sorted from the breast tumor. The sample's subset: memory CD4+ T cells, CD4+CD45RO+CD25-. This TCR derives from a female donor with breast cancer. The chain uses TRBV19 and TRBJ2-2, with 8 bases aligning to TRBD1. The CDR3 DNA reads TGTGCCAGTAGTAGGACAGGGATAGACACCGGGGAGCTGTTTTTT. Translated: CASSRTGIDTGELFF.